A selection of T cell receptor beta chains follows, all from one sample in a study of cytomegalovirus exposure and HLA in healthy donors. Some clones are missing from TCRdb's copy, which holds only in-frame ones; the method was immunoSEQ multiplex PCR. Of about 190,000 clones listed, about 76% were seen once; the top ten hold around 1.5%. The sample was PBMCs. Receptor source: a woman between 50 and 59 years old in good health and CMV-seronegative. The CDR3 runs from the conserved cysteine through the conserved F or W. D genes are given only for firm matches. Some rows have no size entry. The others give once, few or many, or a class for an expanded clone.

d_call: TRBD1; v_call: TRBV28; clone_size: -; j_call: TRBJ2-5; cdr3_nt: TGTGCCAGCAGTTTGGCACAGGGGGCGCCGCGAGAGACCCAGTACTTC; cdr3_aa: CASSLAQGAPRETQYF
d_call: -; v_call: TRBV19; clone_size: -; j_call: TRBJ1-1; cdr3_nt: TGTGCCAGTAGTATGACGGGGAGGGTTTCGATCACTGAAGCTTTCTTT; cdr3_aa: CASSMTGRVSITEAFF
d_call: -; v_call: TRBV27; clone_size: few; j_call: TRBJ1-5; cdr3_nt: TGTGCCAGCAGTTTGAGGGGGAATCAGCCCCAGCATTTT; cdr3_aa: CASSLRGNQPQHF
d_call: TRBD2; v_call: TRBV5-1; clone_size: -; j_call: TRBJ2-7; cdr3_nt: TGCGCCAGCAGGGGCAAAACTAGCGGATCCTACGAGCAGTACTTC; cdr3_aa: CASRGKTSGSYEQYF
d_call: TRBD1; v_call: TRBV5-1; clone_size: -; j_call: TRBJ1-1; cdr3_nt: TGCGCCAGCAGTCGAGTGGGTAAAGACAGGGGGCGAAACACTGAAGCTTTCTTT; cdr3_aa: CASSRVGKDRGRNTEAFF
d_call: TRBD1; v_call: TRBV28; clone_size: -; j_call: TRBJ2-7; cdr3_nt: TGTGCCAGCAGTGACAGGGCAACGAGCTGTTCCTGGCTCGAGCAGTACTTC; cdr3_aa: CASSDRATSCSWLEQYF
d_call: -; v_call: TRBV27; clone_size: once; j_call: TRBJ1-1; cdr3_nt: TGTGCCAGCAGTCCATTCTGGGGCTCGAACACTGAAGCTTTCTTT; cdr3_aa: CASSPFWGSNTEAFF
d_call: TRBD2; v_call: TRBV11-3; clone_size: -; j_call: TRBJ2-1; cdr3_nt: TGTGCCAGCAGCTCGTCCCGGGACTACGACTACAATGAGCAGTTCTTC; cdr3_aa: CASSSSRDYDYNEQFF
d_call: TRBD1; v_call: TRBV2; clone_size: -; j_call: TRBJ1-1; cdr3_nt: TGTGCCACCAGAATTAGACAGGGTAACACTGAAGCTTTCTTT; cdr3_aa: CATRIRQGNTEAFF
d_call: TRBD1; v_call: TRBV6-6; clone_size: -; j_call: TRBJ2-2; cdr3_nt: TGTGCTACACAGGGGGCTACCGGGGAGCTGTTTTTT; cdr3_aa: CATQGATGELFF
d_call: TRBD2; v_call: TRBV5-1; clone_size: -; j_call: TRBJ2-1; cdr3_nt: TGCGCCAGCAGCCCCGGACTAGCGGCCTACAATGAGCAGTTCTTC; cdr3_aa: CASSPGLAAYNEQFF
d_call: TRBD1; v_call: TRBV6-6; clone_size: few; j_call: TRBJ1-5; cdr3_nt: TGTGCCAGCAGAAAGACAGGGAATAGCAATCAGCCCCAGCATTTT; cdr3_aa: CASRKTGNSNQPQHF
d_call: TRBD1; v_call: TRBV4-2; clone_size: -; j_call: TRBJ2-7; cdr3_nt: TGTGCCAGCAGCCAAACCCGGACAGGGGGCGGCGAGCAGTACTTC; cdr3_aa: CASSQTRTGGGEQYF
d_call: TRBD2; v_call: TRBV7-6; clone_size: -; j_call: TRBJ2-7; cdr3_nt: TGTGCCAGCAGCTTAGGAGGGGCGGGAGGTTCGTTAGAGCAGTACTTC; cdr3_aa: CASSLGGAGGSLEQYF
d_call: -; v_call: TRBV6-6; clone_size: -; j_call: TRBJ2-7; cdr3_nt: TGTGCCAGCAGTTACGCTTCCAGCTCCTACGAGCAGTACTTC; cdr3_aa: CASSYASSSYEQYF
d_call: TRBD1; v_call: TRBV5-4; clone_size: -; j_call: TRBJ1-6; cdr3_nt: TGTGCCAGCAGCTTCTTGACAGGGAATAATTCACCCCTCCACTTT; cdr3_aa: CASSFLTGNNSPLHF
d_call: TRBD1; v_call: TRBV9; clone_size: -; j_call: TRBJ1-1; cdr3_nt: TGTGCCAGCAGCGTAGCGGGGGACAGCGGAGGCACTGAAGCTTTCTTT; cdr3_aa: CASSVAGDSGGTEAFF
d_call: -; v_call: TRBV7-9; clone_size: once; j_call: TRBJ2-3; cdr3_nt: TGTGCCAGCAGCTTAGCGCCGAGGCTAGATCTCGATACGCAGTATTTT; cdr3_aa: CASSLAPRLDLDTQYF
d_call: -; v_call: TRBV19; clone_size: -; j_call: TRBJ1-4; cdr3_nt: TGTGCCAGTAGAATGACAGGAGATAATGAAAAACTGTTTTTT; cdr3_aa: CASRMTGDNEKLFF
d_call: TRBD1; v_call: TRBV5-1; clone_size: -; j_call: TRBJ2-7; cdr3_nt: TGCGCCAGCAGCTCGACAGGGGTCCCCTACGAGCAGTACTTC; cdr3_aa: CASSSTGVPYEQYF
d_call: -; v_call: TRBV5-8; clone_size: once; j_call: TRBJ2-7; cdr3_nt: TGTGCCAGCAGCTTGACAGATTACGAGCAGTACTTC; cdr3_aa: CASSLTDYEQYF
d_call: -; v_call: TRBV4-3; clone_size: -; j_call: TRBJ1-2; cdr3_nt: TGCGCCAGCAGCCAAGTACCCGGGTTGTCCTATGGCTACACCTTC; cdr3_aa: CASSQVPGLSYGYTF
d_call: TRBD1; v_call: TRBV6-5; clone_size: -; j_call: TRBJ2-1; cdr3_nt: TGTGCCAGCAGTTACGACAGGGCCCTTTCCTACAATGAGCAGTTCTTC; cdr3_aa: CASSYDRALSYNEQFF
d_call: -; v_call: TRBV6-5; clone_size: -; j_call: TRBJ2-3; cdr3_nt: TGTGCCAGCAGTTACTCGTCTGCGGGACGCACAGATACGCAGTATTTT; cdr3_aa: CASSYSSAGRTDTQYF
d_call: -; v_call: TRBV7-8; clone_size: -; j_call: TRBJ1-4; cdr3_nt: TGTGCCAGCAGCCGCCAAGGGGTGACGGCTAATGAAAAACTGTTTTTT; cdr3_aa: CASSRQGVTANEKLFF
d_call: -; v_call: TRBV15; clone_size: -; j_call: TRBJ2-7; cdr3_nt: TGTGCCACCAGCAGAGACGGGAAGTCCTCCTACGAGCAGTACTTC; cdr3_aa: CATSRDGKSSYEQYF
d_call: TRBD1; v_call: TRBV7-8; clone_size: -; j_call: TRBJ2-6; cdr3_nt: TGTGCCAGCAGCTTAAGACAGGGTTCTACCTCTGGGGCCAACGTCCTGACTTTC; cdr3_aa: CASSLRQGSTSGANVLTF
d_call: TRBD1; v_call: TRBV5-1; clone_size: -; j_call: TRBJ2-1; cdr3_nt: TGCGCCAGCAGCTTGACGGGACAGGGTCTCGATGAGCAGTTCTTC; cdr3_aa: CASSLTGQGLDEQFF
d_call: -; v_call: TRBV28; clone_size: few; j_call: TRBJ2-7; cdr3_nt: TGTGCCAGCTGCCCCGGGACTGCTTACGAGCAGTACTTC; cdr3_aa: CASCPGTAYEQYF
d_call: TRBD1; v_call: TRBV28; clone_size: -; j_call: TRBJ1-2; cdr3_nt: TGTGCCAGCAGTTTATTAGGGGGCGTTGGGGGCTACACCTTC; cdr3_aa: CASSLLGGVGGYTF
d_call: -; v_call: TRBV19; clone_size: -; j_call: TRBJ2-3; cdr3_nt: TGTGCCAGTACCTCAAGTGGACTTAGGGGCACAGATACGCAGTATTTT; cdr3_aa: CASTSSGLRGTDTQYF
d_call: -; v_call: TRBV7-6; clone_size: -; j_call: TRBJ1-4; cdr3_nt: TGTGCCAGCAGCTTAGATGGGGGGGGAGGGAATGAAAAACTGTTTTTT; cdr3_aa: CASSLDGGGGNEKLFF
d_call: -; v_call: TRBV19; clone_size: once; j_call: TRBJ1-5; cdr3_nt: TGTGCCAGTAGTTCAGCGGGGAATCAGCCCCAGCATTTT; cdr3_aa: CASSSAGNQPQHF
d_call: -; v_call: TRBV19; clone_size: -; j_call: TRBJ2-1; cdr3_nt: TGTGCCAGTAGTATTTGGGGGGTATCCTACAATGAGCAGTTCTTC; cdr3_aa: CASSIWGVSYNEQFF
d_call: TRBD1; v_call: TRBV18; clone_size: -; j_call: TRBJ1-6; cdr3_nt: TGTGCCAGCTCACCATTCGGACAGGGTAACAATTCACCCCTCCACTTT; cdr3_aa: CASSPFGQGNNSPLHF
d_call: TRBD2; v_call: TRBV28; clone_size: -; j_call: TRBJ2-3; cdr3_nt: TGTGCCAGCAGTTTTTTACTAGCGGGGGACACAGATACGCAGTATTTT; cdr3_aa: CASSFLLAGDTDTQYF
d_call: -; v_call: TRBV27; clone_size: -; j_call: TRBJ2-7; cdr3_nt: TGTGCCAGCAGTCCGGGATCCTACGAGCAGTACTTC; cdr3_aa: CASSPGSYEQYF
d_call: -; v_call: TRBV28; clone_size: -; j_call: TRBJ2-5; cdr3_nt: TGTGCCAGCAGTTTTGAGGGATGGCGCGAGACCCAGTACTTC; cdr3_aa: CASSFEGWRETQYF
d_call: -; v_call: TRBV6-1; clone_size: -; j_call: TRBJ2-2; cdr3_nt: TGTGCCAGCAGTGAAGCGACGGGGTCGGGGGAGCTGTTTTTT; cdr3_aa: CASSEATGSGELFF
d_call: -; v_call: TRBV5-1; clone_size: -; j_call: TRBJ1-6; cdr3_nt: TGCGCCAGCAGCCAGGGAGGTGGCCGCCGGCACTCACCCCTCCACTTT; cdr3_aa: CASSQGGGRRHSPLHF
d_call: TRBD1; v_call: TRBV2; clone_size: -; j_call: TRBJ1-1; cdr3_nt: TGTGCCAGCAGACCACAGGGGCGGAACACTGAAGCTTTCTTT; cdr3_aa: CASRPQGRNTEAFF
d_call: -; v_call: TRBV10-3; clone_size: -; j_call: TRBJ2-3; cdr3_nt: TGTGCCACCTACGAGCCGGGACTCAGCACAGATACGCAGTATTTT; cdr3_aa: CATYEPGLSTDTQYF
d_call: TRBD2; v_call: TRBV7-2; clone_size: -; j_call: TRBJ2-3; cdr3_nt: TGTGCCAGCAGCGACGCGGGGGGGCTAGATACGCAGTATTTT; cdr3_aa: CASSDAGGLDTQYF
d_call: -; v_call: TRBV6-1; clone_size: -; j_call: TRBJ2-1; cdr3_nt: TGTGCCAGCAGCCACAGGTACAATGAGCAGTTCTTC; cdr3_aa: CASSHRYNEQFF
d_call: -; v_call: TRBV5-6; clone_size: -; j_call: TRBJ1-2; cdr3_nt: TGTGCCAGCAGCTACTTAAGTGTAGAGGGCTACACCTTC; cdr3_aa: CASSYLSVEGYTF
d_call: -; v_call: TRBV5-6; clone_size: -; j_call: TRBJ2-7; cdr3_nt: TGTGCCAGCAGCTTGGGTACCTACGAGCAGTACTTC; cdr3_aa: CASSLGTYEQYF
d_call: -; v_call: TRBV5-6; clone_size: -; j_call: TRBJ1-3; cdr3_nt: TGTGCCAGCCGAAAACGGGGGGCTGGAAACACCATATATTTT; cdr3_aa: CASRKRGAGNTIYF
d_call: -; v_call: TRBV18; clone_size: -; j_call: TRBJ2-7; cdr3_nt: TGTGCCAGCTCACCAGGGGGCGGCCAGTACTTC; cdr3_aa: CASSPGGGQYF
d_call: TRBD1; v_call: TRBV6-6; clone_size: -; j_call: TRBJ2-2; cdr3_nt: TGTGCCAGCAGTGTACGACAGGGTATCCCCACCGGGGAGCTGTTTTTT; cdr3_aa: CASSVRQGIPTGELFF
d_call: -; v_call: TRBV15; clone_size: -; j_call: TRBJ1-2; cdr3_nt: TGTGCCACCAGCAGACCCTCGGGAGCCGGGGGCTACACCTTC; cdr3_aa: CATSRPSGAGGYTF
d_call: -; v_call: TRBV20-1; clone_size: once; j_call: TRBJ1-3; cdr3_nt: TGCAGTGCTCTGAACACCATATATTTT; cdr3_aa: CSALNTIYF
d_call: TRBD1; v_call: TRBV7-3; clone_size: -; j_call: TRBJ1-2; cdr3_nt: TGTGCCAGCAGCCCCTCCGGGACAGGGGTCTATGGCTACACCTTC; cdr3_aa: CASSPSGTGVYGYTF
d_call: -; v_call: TRBV6-4; clone_size: -; j_call: TRBJ2-2; cdr3_nt: TGTGCCAGCAGTGTAACAGGGCTGAACACCGGGGAGCTGTTTTTT; cdr3_aa: CASSVTGLNTGELFF
d_call: TRBD1; v_call: TRBV18; clone_size: -; j_call: TRBJ2-1; cdr3_nt: TGTGCCAGCTCACCCAACCGGGACAGCAATGAGCAGTTCTTC; cdr3_aa: CASSPNRDSNEQFF
d_call: TRBD1; v_call: TRBV25-1; clone_size: -; j_call: TRBJ1-2; cdr3_nt: TGTGCCAGCACCGCAGGGGGCAACTATGGCTACACCTTC; cdr3_aa: CASTAGGNYGYTF
d_call: TRBD2; v_call: TRBV7-9; clone_size: -; j_call: TRBJ2-3; cdr3_nt: TGTGCCAGCAGCTCTTTAAGAAGACTAGCGGGGGGGCCCACAGATACGCAGTATTTT; cdr3_aa: CASSSLRRLAGGPTDTQYF
d_call: TRBD1; v_call: TRBV9; clone_size: -; j_call: TRBJ1-3; cdr3_nt: TGTGCCAGCAGCCCCCGGACAGGGGAAGGAAACACCATATATTTT; cdr3_aa: CASSPRTGEGNTIYF